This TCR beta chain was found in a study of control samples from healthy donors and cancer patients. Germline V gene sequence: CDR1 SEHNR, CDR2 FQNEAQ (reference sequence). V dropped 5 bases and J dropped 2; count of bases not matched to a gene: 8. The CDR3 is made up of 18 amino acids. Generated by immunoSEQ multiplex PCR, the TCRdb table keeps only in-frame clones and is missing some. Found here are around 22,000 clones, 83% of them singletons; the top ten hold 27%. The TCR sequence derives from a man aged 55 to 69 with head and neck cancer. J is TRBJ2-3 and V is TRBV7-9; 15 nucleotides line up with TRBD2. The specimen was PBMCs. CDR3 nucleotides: TGTGCCAGCAGCGTCCCGGGACTAGCGGGAGGAGCCACAGATACGCAGTATTTT. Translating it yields CASSVPGLAGGATDTQYF. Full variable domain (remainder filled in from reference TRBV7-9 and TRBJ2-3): DTGVSQNPRHKITKRGQNVTFRCDPISEHNRLYWYRQTLGQGPEFLTYFQNEAQLEKSRLLSDRFSAERPKGSFSTLEIQRTEQGDSAMYLCASSVPGLAGGATDTQYFGPGTRLTVL.